Below, 22 T cell receptor beta chains from the same sample are listed, as sequenced in a study of control samples from healthy donors and cancer patients. Sequencing was performed with immunoSEQ multiplex PCR; in TCRdb, only in-frame clones are kept and a portion is missing. Counted here are 120,000 to 150,000 clones, around 92% occurring once; the ten biggest clones make up more than 3%. The sequenced material came from blood. These TCRs come from a man aged 25-40 years in good health.

This clone was seen only once. The rearrangement joins TRBV6-1 to TRBJ1-2, with D possibly TRBD1 on 5 matching bases. This CDR3 has 13 amino acids. The V gene lost 2 bases and the J gene lost 4 bases, with 8 bases spanning the gap. The germline V gene encodes CDR1 MNHNS and CDR2 SASEGT. The DNA of the CDR3 is TGTGCCAGCAGTGAAAGTGACAGCTATGGCTACACCTTC. Protein product: CASSESDSYGYTF.

The gene calls are TRBV28 and TRBJ1-1; 11 nucleotides agree with TRBD1. This CDR3 is 15 amino acids long. Germline V gene sequence: CDR1 MDHEN, CDR2 SYDVKM. The J segment lost 6 bases and the V segment lost 3 bases, leaving 6 bases of the junction unmatched. The CDR3 is CASSFWTGGEAEAFF. The CDR3 DNA reads as TGTGCCAGCAGTTTCTGGACAGGGGGCGAGGCTGAAGCTTTCTTT.

V is TRBV27 and J is TRBJ2-7, with 7 bases aligning to TRBD1. Germline V lookup: CDR1 MNHEY, CDR2 SMNVEV (reference sequence). The CDR3 covers 14 residues. The V and J ends lost 5 bases and 6 bases, in that order; junction bases with no gene match: 10. CDR3 DNA sequence: TGTGCCAGCAGTCCCGCAGGGGGACCTGGCGAGCAGTACTTC. Translated, it gives CASSPAGGPGEQYF.

The chain uses TRBV6-6 and TRBJ2-1; D is unclear. The CDR3 has 15 residues. Trimming pared 1 base from V and 3 bases from J, leaving 10 bases between. Germline CDR1 and CDR2: MNHNY and SVGAGI (reference sequence). CDR3 residues: CASSYWSESYNEQFF. In nucleotides, the CDR3 is TGTGCCAGCAGTTACTGGAGTGAAAGCTACAATGAGCAGTTCTTC.

The chain couples TRBV27 to TRBJ1-2; TRBD1 might be the D (6 bases). Per germline, CDR1 MNHEY and CDR2 SMNVEV (reference sequence). The CDR3 runs to 13 residues. V lost 10 bases to trimming and J lost 5 bases, with 17 bases between them. The CDR3 spells CAKQRWTAYGYTF. CDR3 coding DNA: TGTGCCAAGCAGAGATGGACAGCGTATGGCTACACCTTC.

Turning to this clone: At one end the junction does not follow the germline gene, possibly because of a read error. The chain is built from TRBV28 and TRBJ1-4, with D maybe TRBD1 (6 bases). CDR1 MDHEN and CDR2 SYDVKM come from the germline V gene. The CDR3 spans 15 residues. This chain's CDR3 is CAGMGGPTSKEKLFF. The DNA of the CDR3 is TGTGCCGGCATGGGGGGGCCTACTTCTAAGGAAAAACTGTTTTTT.

The chain links TRBV2 to TRBJ2-1; either TRBD1 or TRBD2 may fit D (5 bases each). Trimming removed 5 bases at V and 9 bases at J, with 23 bases between. The CDR3 covers 16 residues. CDR1 and CDR2 from the germline V gene are SNHLY and FYNNEI. In DNA, the CDR3 is TGTGCCAGCAGTACTGGGGACGGCGGAATCTTTGGTGAGCAGTTCTTC. Translated, it gives CASSTGDGGIFGEQFF.

The chain joins TRBV10-3 to TRBJ2-7; TRBD1 matches 9 bases. This CDR3 contains 16 residues. Germline loops: CDR1 ENHRY, CDR2 SYGVKD. Trimming took 0 bases from V and 0 from J; bases not matched to a gene: 3. Here the CDR3 DNA reads TGTGCCATCAGTGAGTCCGGGACAGGGACCTCCTACGAGCAGTACTTC. As protein: CAISESGTGTSYEQYF.

This chain uses TRBV3-1 (or the pseudogene TRBV3-2) with TRBJ2-7; no clear D. This CDR3 contains 13 residues. The germline CDR1 and CDR2 sequences are LGHDT and YNNKEL (reference sequence). V was trimmed by 0 bases and J by 5 bases, leaving 8 bases between them. The DNA for the CDR3 is TGTGCCAGCAGCCAAGAGAGACGGGACGAGCAGTACTTC. Its translation: CASSQERRDEQYF.

The chain is built from TRBV27 and TRBJ2-2, with a possible D match to TRBD1 (5 bases). The length of the CDR3 is 14 residues. CDR1 is MNHEY, CDR2 SMNVEV, per germline (reference sequence). V was cut by 7 bases and J by 2 bases, with 11 bases left in between. The CDR3 protein is CASTRRVNTGELFF. The DNA for the CDR3 is TGTGCCAGCACCCGCAGGGTAAACACCGGGGAGCTGTTTTTT.

The CDR3 coding sequence is TGTGCCAGTAGTATCGGTCTTGAAAAACTGTTTTTT. Translating gives CASSIGLEKLFF. The J gene is TRBJ1-4, the V gene TRBV19; D remains unclear. The CDR3 covers 12 residues. Germline CDR1 and CDR2: LNHDA and SQIVND (reference sequence). The V and J ends lost 3 bases and 7 bases respectively, with 6 bases between them.

This chain links TRBV7-6 with TRBJ1-6, with D unclear. Per the germline V gene, CDR1 is SGHVS and CDR2 is FNYEAQ. The germline V and J ends were trimmed by 3 bases and 8 bases, with 20 bases remaining between them. The CDR3 totals 17 residues. The CDR3 spells CASSFGAIGHLDSPLHF. The CDR3 DNA sequence: TGTGCCAGCAGCTTTGGAGCGATAGGGCATCTTGATTCACCCCTCCACTTT. The full variable domain, completed using reference TRBV7-6 and TRBJ1-6, is GAGVSQSPRYKVTKRGQDVALRCDPISGHVSLYWYRQALGQGPEFLTYFNYEAQQDKSGLPNDRFSAERPEGSISTLTIQRTEQRDSAMYRCASSFGAIGHLDSPLHFGNGTRLTVT.

V gene TRBV7-3 combines with J gene TRBJ1-2; the D is unclear. CDR3 length equals 12 residues. CDR1 and CDR2 from the germline V gene are SGHTA and FQGTGA. The ends were cut back, 5 bases at V and 9 bases at J, with 13 bases in the middle. CDR3 DNA sequence: TGTGCCAGCAGCACTTCCGGGATGAGCTACACCTTC. Translated: CASSTSGMSYTF.

This clone showed up just once. V is TRBV19 and J is TRBJ1-2; D is uncertain. Germline loops: CDR1 LNHDA, CDR2 SQIVND (reference sequence). The CDR3 length is 14 residues. V was pared by 3 bases and J by 7 bases, with 15 bases between. The CDR3 bases are TGTGCCAGTAGTATTCTGGCGTTGCCTGCTGGCTACACCTTC. Amino acid sequence: CASSILALPAGYTF.

The genes are TRBV19 and TRBJ2-1, with D possibly TRBD2 on 6 matching bases. There are 13 residues in the CDR3. Germline CDR1 is LNHDA and CDR2 is SQIVND (reference sequence). V lost 1 base and J 7 bases, leaving 8 bases between the germline ends. CDR3 sequence reads: CASSIARGNEQFF. CDR3 DNA: TGTGCCAGTAGTATAGCCCGGGGGAATGAGCAGTTCTTC. The variable domain in full, completed from reference TRBV19 and TRBJ2-1, reads DGGITQSPKYLFRKEGQNVTLSCEQNLNHDAMYWYRQDPGQGLRLIYYSQIVNDFQKGDIAEGYSVSREKKESFPLTVTSAQKNPTAFYLCASSIARGNEQFFGPGTRLTVL.

This clone was observed a few times. The rearrangement uses TRBV19 and TRBJ2-2; D gene unclear. Trimming shortened V by 10 bases and J by 8 bases, and 8 bases separated the two germline ends. Germline CDR1 and CDR2: LNHDA and SQIVND (reference sequence). CDR3 length: 10 amino acids. As DNA, the CDR3 is TGTGCCACGGATGGTGGGGAGCTGTTTTTT. This gives the protein CATDGGELFF.

CDR3 protein: CASSFNGQGATNEKLFF. The CDR3 region has the DNA TGTGCCAGCAGCTTTAATGGACAGGGGGCGACTAATGAAAAACTGTTTTTT. V usage is TRBV7-9 and J usage is TRBJ1-4; 11 nucleotides agree with TRBD1. The CDR3 extends over 17 amino acids. Germline loops: CDR1 SEHNR, CDR2 FQNEAQ (reference sequence). V lost 3 bases and J lost 2; bases outside the gene matches: 5.

The CDR3 bases are TGTGCCAGCAGCCTAATTCCGGACAGGGATTACGAGCAGTACTTC. This encodes CASSLIPDRDYEQYF. This rearrangement joins TRBV11-2 to TRBJ2-7; 8 bases match TRBD1. V was clipped by 5 bases and J by 4 bases; unmatched bases: 10. This CDR3 is built from 15 residues. Germline CDR1 reads SGHAT; CDR2 reads FQNNGV.

This chain uses TRBV28 with TRBJ2-1; D unresolved. The CDR3 covers 13 residues. Germline lookup yields CDR1 MDHEN and CDR2 SYDVKM. The ends were cut back, 7 bases at V and 0 bases at J, with 7 bases in the middle. CDR3 in amino acids: CASKASSYNEQFF. As DNA, the CDR3 is TGTGCCAGCAAAGCGAGCTCCTACAATGAGCAGTTCTTC.

The chain couples TRBV5-1 to TRBJ2-1; TRBD2 is a possible D gene (6 bases). Trimming pared 4 bases from V and 0 bases from J, leaving 17 bases between. The germline gives CDR1 SGHRS, CDR2 YFSETQ. This CDR3 spans 17 amino acids. The CDR3: CASSPSLARSSYNEQFF. DNA for the CDR3: TGCGCCAGCAGCCCCTCACTAGCCCGGAGCTCCTACAATGAGCAGTTCTTC.

The V call is TRBV10-3, the J call TRBJ1-5; D gene unclear. The V gene's germline CDR1 is ENHRY and CDR2 SYGVKD. V was clipped by 0 bases and J by 4 bases, with 7 bases between them. There are 14 residues in the CDR3. CDR3 sequence reads: CAISESFLNQPQHF. CDR3 coding DNA: TGTGCCATCAGTGAGTCGTTCTTGAATCAGCCCCAGCATTTT.

V is TRBV7-7 and J is TRBJ1-4, with a tentative D call TRBD1 (5 bases). Germline values: CDR1 SSHAT, CDR2 FNYEAQ (reference sequence). The CDR3 length is 13 residues. Trimming stripped 4 bases from V and 5 bases from J, with 8 bases between. The CDR3 region is CASSSDRNEKLFF. The CDR3 DNA reads as TGTGCCAGCAGCTCCGACAGAAATGAAAAACTGTTTTTT.